One sample yielded the 18 T cell receptor beta chains listed below, sequenced in a study of blood T cells in healthy people across ages (dated by TCRdb to the mid-2010s). The library was produced with 5' RACE. TCRdb records Illumina HiSeq 2500 as the sequencer. A second PCR of about 6 to 12 cycles was run with a J-beta primer mix and a sample-barcoded 5' primer. TCRdb reprocessing: public reads trimmed at Q25 with fastp, clones called with MiXCR, in-frame beta chains kept. Entries are consolidated by CDR3 protein sequence, retaining the most common genes and DNA. Across this sample there are roughly 800,000 distinct CDR3 sequences, with about 36% seen only once. The ten largest account for 10% to 15% of the sample. The sample was blood. Receptor source: a man aged 18 to 30 in good health.

This clonotype has at least ten counts. V usage is TRBV12-3 or TRBV12-4 and J usage is TRBJ2-7; D is ambiguous. V lost 0 bases, J lost 5 bases, and 14 bases lay in between. This CDR3 region has 15 residues. CDR3 amino acids: CASSLAYGSFNEQYF. In DNA form, the CDR3 reads TGTGCCAGCAGTTTAGCTTATGGATCCTTTAACGAGCAGTACTTC.

This clonotype was detected a few times. The V and J genes are TRBV6-5 and TRBJ1-1, with D possibly matching TRBD1 (6 bases). CDR3 size: 14 residues. The ends were cut back, 6 bases at V and 10 bases at J, with 21 bases in the middle. Germline V lookup: CDR1 MNHEY, CDR2 SVGAGI. CDR3 DNA: TGTGCCAGCAGCCAACAAAAGACAGGCCCCACAGCTTTCTTT. Protein sequence: CASSQQKTGPTAFF.

As to this clonotype: The junction shows a germline mismatch at one end, possibly a read error. The rearrangement uses TRBV14 and TRBJ1-1; maybe TRBD1 (5 bases). The CDR3 totals 16 residues. Germline-derived CDR1 and CDR2 are SGHDN and FVKESK. CDR3: CASSSGGATLGTEVFF. Here the CDR3 DNA reads TGTGCCAGCAGCTCGGGAGGGGCAACCTTGGGGACTGAAGTTTTCTTT.

For the CDR3, the DNA is TGCGCCAGCAGCCGCGAGACTAGTTACAATGAGCAGTTCTTC. Encoded protein: CASSRETSYNEQFF. The chain joins TRBV4-1 to TRBJ2-1; tentative D call: TRBD2 (6 bases). From germline, CDR1 is MGHRA and CDR2 YSYEKL. V lost 4 bases and J lost 4, with 11 bases in between. The CDR3 is 14 amino acids.

The V and J genes are TRBV12-3 or TRBV12-4 and TRBJ1-2; D gene unclear. With 3 bases removed from V and 7 bases from J, the gap between germline ends came to 15 bases. This CDR3 is built from 14 residues. The chain's CDR3 is CASSFSPGVGGYTF. Here the CDR3 DNA reads TGTGCCAGCAGTTTCTCCCCGGGTGTAGGTGGCTACACCTTC.

This clonotype has a handful of counts. The rearrangement joins TRBV24-1 to TRBJ2-2; perhaps TRBD1 as D (6 bases). V was shortened by 3 bases and J by 7 bases, with 8 bases between the two germline ends. Germline V gene lookup returns CDR1 KGHDR and CDR2 SFDVKD. The CDR3 runs 13 residues. CDR3 in amino acids: CATSDQGSGELFF. CDR3 coding DNA: TGTGCCACCAGTGATCAGGGGAGCGGGGAGCTGTTTTTT.

The chain has TRBV2 and TRBJ1-2; 8 bases align to TRBD1. V shed 7 bases, J shed 8 bases, and the junction held 9 bases outside the gene matches. Per germline, CDR1 SNHLY and CDR2 FYNNEI. This CDR3 is 13 amino acids long. In DNA form, the CDR3 reads TGTGCCAGCACCCAGGACAGGGACTTCGGCTACACCTTC. This codes for CASTQDRDFGYTF.

The chain couples TRBV2 to TRBJ1-3; TRBD1 matches 7 bases. Germline assignment: CDR1 SNHLY and CDR2 FYNNEI. The CDR3 sequence is 15 residues long. V lost 7 bases to trimming and J lost 0 bases; unmatched junction nucleotides: 6. The CDR3 region is CASNLGTDSGNTIYF. The CDR3 DNA follows: TGTGCCAGCAACCTCGGGACAGACTCTGGAAACACCATATATTTT.

This clonotype came up many times. The chain uses TRBV5-1 and TRBJ1-2, with D possibly being TRBD1 (5 bases). The CDR3 consists of 14 residues. Germline CDR1 reads SGHRS; CDR2 reads YFSETQ. V lost 4 bases and J 4 bases, leaving 14 bases between the germline ends. This CDR3 reads CASSTRDGSYGYTF. The DNA for the CDR3 is TGCGCCAGCAGCACTAGGGACGGATCCTATGGCTACACCTTC.

This clonotype has only one observation. The DNA for the CDR3 is TGTGCCAGCACCCCGGCGGGGGCTGGCGCCAAAAACATTCAGTACTTC. Translated, it gives CASTPAGAGAKNIQYF. The chain combines TRBV7-2 with TRBJ2-4, with D maybe TRBD2 (7 bases). The CDR3 contains 16 residues. Germline V lookup: CDR1 SGHTA, CDR2 FQGNSA. V was pared by 7 bases and J by 1 base, with 17 bases between.

DNA for the CDR3: TGCAGTGCTACGGCCTACAATGAGCAGTTCTTC. Its protein is CSATAYNEQFF. The chain combines TRBV20-1 with TRBJ2-1; D is ambiguous. The germline gives CDR1 DFQATT, CDR2 SNEGSKA (reference sequence). The V end lost 4 bases, the J end lost 2 bases, and 3 bases lay between the germline ends. This CDR3 has 11 residues.

On this clonotype itself: One base away lies a much larger clone, so this may be a sequencing read error. The gene calls are TRBV7-2 and TRBJ2-1; D uncertain. The J call may not be correct, given that the DNA end is closer to TRBJ2-7. The CDR3 length is 15 residues. From germline, CDR1 is SGHTA and CDR2 FQGNSA. The CDR3 here is CASSSIPSSYNEQYF. The CDR3 nucleotides read TGTGCCAGCAGCTCAATACCCAGCTCCTACAATGAGCAGTACTTC.

The chain employs TRBV28 and TRBJ1-2; TRBD1 aligns across 7 bases. With V trimmed by 6 bases and J by 12 bases, 10 bases remained unmatched. This CDR3 comprises 12 residues. Looked up from germline, CDR1 is MDHEN and CDR2 is SYDVKM. The CDR3: CASSHDREFHTF. Written as DNA, the CDR3 is TGTGCCAGCAGCCATGACAGGGAGTTCCACACCTTC.

To note about this clonotype: This may be a read error: a much more frequent sequence differs by one nucleotide. The rearrangement uses TRBV12-3 or TRBV12-4 and TRBJ2-4, with 7 nucleotides matching TRBD1. The tail of the sequence fits TRBJ2-5 better, so the J call may be wrong. There are 14 residues in the CDR3. CDR3 DNA: TGTGCCTGCAGTTTATGGGACAGACAAGAGACCCAGTACTTC. Amino acid sequence: CACSLWDRQETQYF.

This clonotype showed up many times. This rearrangement joins TRBV5-1 to TRBJ2-5; 9 bases map to TRBD2. The germline CDR1 and CDR2 sequences are SGHRS and YFSETQ. The CDR3 is 17 amino acids. The ends lost 0 bases at V and 2 bases at J; junction bases unmatched: 8. In DNA, the CDR3 is TGCGCCAGCAGCTTGGCGTTGGCGGGGGGGCCGCAAGAGACCCAGTACTTC. This codes for CASSLALAGGPQETQYF.

This clonotype has a count of ten or more. The V call is TRBV7-3, the J call TRBJ2-3, with D possibly being TRBD2 (5 bases). V dropped 5 bases and J dropped 5 bases, with 11 bases sitting between them. The germline CDR1 and CDR2 sequences are SGHTA and FQGTGA. The CDR3 runs to 13 residues. DNA of the CDR3: TGTGCCAGCAGCCCCAGGACTGGAGATACGCAGTATTTT. This translates into CASSPRTGDTQYF.

The V gene is TRBV15, the J gene TRBJ2-1, with 8 bases matching TRBD1. The CDR3 runs 14 residues. Trimming took 5 bases from V and 5 from J; bases not matched to a gene: 5. Germline CDR1 is LNHNV and CDR2 is YYDKDF (reference sequence). The CDR3 loop reads CATSGDRSHNEQFF. The DNA for the CDR3 is TGTGCCACCAGCGGGGACAGGAGTCACAATGAGCAGTTCTTC.

Notes on this clonotype: A read error may account for a junction end that differs from germline. V is TRBV7-9 and J is TRBJ2-3; TRBD2 aligns across 10 bases. The CDR3 contains 16 residues. Per germline, CDR1 SEHNR and CDR2 FQNEAQ (reference sequence). The CDR3 DNA is TGTGCCAGCAGCCAACTAACTAGCGGGGTTACAGAGACGCAGTATTTT. Its translation is CASSQLTSGVTETQYF.